A selection of T cell receptor beta chains follows, all from one sample in a study of CD4 T cells in relation to SARS-CoV-2 and coronaviruses. Using immunoSEQ multiplex PCR, the repertoire was profiled, and TCRdb retains in-frame clones only, with some absent. The profile shows 30,000 to 45,000 clones, 88% of them singletons. Sequences were obtained from memory CD4+ T cells from PBMCs. All receptors derive from an adult with COVID-19. Each CDR3 is given without its conserved first and last residue. The size entry is marked missing in some rows and otherwise reads once, few, many or a size class.

CDR3 protein	J gene	clone size	V gene
AIKPPGLSYEQY	TRBJ2-7	NA	TRBV2
ASSSSAYEQY	TRBJ2-7	NA	TRBV3-1/TRBV3-2
SVDGGRENIQY	TRBJ2-4	NA	TRBV29-1
ASSPSGQEKYSTHERTEAF	TRBJ1-1	once	TRBV18
ASAPPLAVETQY	TRBJ2-5	NA	TRBV19
ASRARPTNEKLF	TRBJ1-4	NA	TRBV11-3
ASSPRDRISGNTIY	TRBJ1-3	NA	TRBV18
ASSSRPSGTRTDTQY	TRBJ2-3	NA	TRBV27
ASSLGGTYEQY	TRBJ2-7	NA	TRBV7-3
ASRPDPRLYGYT	TRBJ1-2	NA	TRBV6-5
ASSLLTGADTEAF	TRBJ1-1	NA	TRBV5-1
ASSFQGGEKLF	TRBJ1-4	NA	TRBV28
ASRDTGSGQPQH	TRBJ1-5	NA	TRBV6-5
ASGGPNEQF	TRBJ2-1	few	TRBV7-7
ASSERGASIQY	TRBJ2-4	NA	TRBV6-1
ASSLRDTGGWPQH	TRBJ1-5	NA	TRBV7-6
ASSFRTEQETQY	TRBJ2-5	NA	TRBV7-9
ASSYLAGGLMNTEAF	TRBJ1-1	NA	TRBV6-2/TRBV6-3
ASSSKTTGFYGYT	TRBJ1-2	NA	TRBV5-4
ASSLTGKVYEQY	TRBJ2-7	NA	TRBV6-6
ASSLRGSRVPGELF	TRBJ2-2	NA	TRBV5-6
ASSTPSGGGQY	TRBJ2-4	NA	TRBV11-2
ASSSEPGPGEKLF	TRBJ1-4	NA	TRBV7-2
ASRTFGGLTDTQY	TRBJ2-3	NA	TRBV27
ASSDPRGPGDYGYT	TRBJ1-2	NA	TRBV25-1
ASSRPRGNEQF	TRBJ2-1	NA	TRBV12-3/TRBV12-4
ASIRDIPGQGSFGDTQY	TRBJ2-3	few	TRBV7-6
ASSPGQGPNNSPLH	TRBJ1-6	NA	TRBV5-1
ASSQEGGGNTIY	TRBJ1-3	once	TRBV4-1
ASSQRTGVNTGELF	TRBJ2-2	NA	TRBV4-3
AWSVWTGGSDTQY	TRBJ2-3	NA	TRBV30
ASSPSNEQF	TRBJ2-1	NA	TRBV5-1
ASRRGSSDDTEAF	TRBJ1-1	NA	TRBV5-4
ASSRDWGTGNTIY	TRBJ1-3	NA	TRBV27
ASTDGAGQLAEQY	TRBJ2-7	NA	TRBV18
ASSLNPERYNEQF	TRBJ2-1	NA	TRBV5-4
ATSDAFYGYT	TRBJ1-2	NA	TRBV24-1
ASRPTSSYNEQF	TRBJ2-1	NA	TRBV5-4
ASSPGTGWSGANVLT	TRBJ2-6	NA	TRBV5-4
ASSLGKNIQY	TRBJ2-4	NA	TRBV7-2
ASRLDGLNTEAF	TRBJ1-1	NA	TRBV2
ASSPRGSGGARAGELF	TRBJ2-2	once	TRBV5-4
ASIGKGDFTGELF	TRBJ2-2	NA	TRBV11-3